Listed here are 26 T cell receptor beta chains from one sample, sequenced in a study of regulatory T cells in long-lasting Graves disease. iRepertoire HTBI primers and Arm-PCR of CDR3 regions built TCR beta libraries. TCRdb re-derived calls from the multiplex PCR reads in MiXCR, one entry per CDR3 protein. The sample contains roughly 500,000 distinct CDR3 sequences, roughly a fifth of which appear only once. Sample time point: persistent/refractory GD, antithyroid drugs over 5 years with positive TRAb. PBMC RNA was the source of the TCR library. The starting material was peripheral blood mononuclear cells (PBMCs), obtained when the disease was refractory, from a patient treated with antithyroid drugs. The origin of the receptors is a female donor with Graves disease.

In this sample, this clonotype turned up many times. For the CDR3, the DNA is TGTGCCAGCAGCTTATCAGGGACGGGAGAAAAACTGTTTTTT. Translation gives CASSLSGTGEKLFF. V and J are TRBV7-2 and TRBJ1-4, with a tentative D call TRBD1 (5 bases). The germline V gene encodes CDR1 SGHTA and CDR2 FQGNSA. This CDR3 has 14 residues. Trimming took off 2 bases at V and 8 bases at J, with 12 bases between the two ends.

This clonotype was observed many times. The V call is TRBV11-3, the J call TRBJ2-5; 12 bases agree with TRBD1. Losses at the gene ends were 1 base for V and 4 bases for J; bases not matched to a gene: 4. CDR3 length: 16 residues. Germline lookup yields CDR1 SGHNT and CDR2 YENEEA. The CDR3 loop reads CASSLAGQGARETQYF. CDR3 DNA sequence: TGTGCCAGCAGCTTAGCGGGACAGGGGGCTCGAGAGACCCAGTACTTC.

This clonotype has more than one count but fewer than ten. The chain uses TRBV12-5 and TRBJ1-1, with 7 bases aligning to TRBD1. The trim removed 0 bases at V and 0 bases at J, leaving 4 bases unmatched. The CDR3 has 16 amino acids. CDR1 and CDR2 (germline): LGHNT, FRNRAP. As DNA, the CDR3 is TGTGCTAGTGGTTTGGTGGCAGGGGGTGTGAACACTGAAGCTTTCTTT. Translated, it gives CASGLVAGGVNTEAFF.

The chain is built from TRBV6-5 and TRBJ1-2; D call uncertain. The germline V gene encodes CDR1 MNHEY and CDR2 SVGAGI. The CDR3 consists of 15 residues. Deletions cut 0 bases from V and 7 bases from J, with 15 bases between. The CDR3 reads CASSYSPLRLSGYTF. DNA of the CDR3: TGTGCCAGCAGTTACTCGCCTCTACGCTTGAGTGGCTACACCTTC.

This chain links TRBV9 with TRBJ1-1; the D gene is possibly TRBD1 (6 bases). The CDR3 consists of 15 residues. Germline loops: CDR1 SGDLS, CDR2 YYNGEE. V was clipped by 3 bases and J by 1 base, with 13 bases between them. CDR3 DNA sequence: TGTGCCAGCAGCGCACCTCCGGGACAGAACACTGAAGCTTTCTTT. Its protein product is CASSAPPGQNTEAFF.

This clonotype was recorded many times. V gene TRBV12-3 or TRBV12-4 combines with J gene TRBJ2-6, with 10 bases fitting TRBD1. Trimming cost V 5 bases and J 3 bases; bases outside gene matches: 7. The CDR3 is made up of 17 amino acids. The CDR3 DNA sequence: TGTGCCAGCAGTCCGTGGACAGGGGGGAATGGGGCCAACGTCCTGACTTTC. It specifies CASSPWTGGNGANVLTF.

This clonotype was counted ten times or more. The chain combines TRBV9 with TRBJ2-5, with D perhaps TRBD2 (5 bases). This CDR3 is built from 14 residues. V was shortened by 0 bases and J by 4 bases, with 10 bases between the two germline ends. Germline V CDR1 and CDR2: SGDLS, YYNGEE. The CDR3 DNA reads as TGTGCCAGCAGCGTAGAGGCAGGAGGAGAGACCCAGTACTTC. It translates to CASSVEAGGETQYF.

This clonotype appeared many times. The genes are TRBV29-1 and TRBJ2-7; D possibly corresponds to TRBD2 (5 bases). From germline, CDR1 is SQVTM and CDR2 ANQGSEA. CDR3 length: 12 residues. Trimming left V 0 bases short and J 3 bases short, with 6 bases between. In DNA form, the CDR3 reads TGCAGCGTTGAAGAGGGAGACTACGAGCAGTACTTC. It is translated as CSVEEGDYEQYF.

There are many counts of this clonotype. The V and J genes are TRBV2 and TRBJ1-4; tentatively, D is TRBD1 (6 bases). In germline, CDR1 is SNHLY, CDR2 FYNNEI. CDR3 size: 13 residues. V was pared by 5 bases and J by 5 bases, with 9 bases between. The CDR3 DNA is TGTGCCAGCAGTATAACAGGGAATGAAAAACTGTTTTTT. It translates to CASSITGNEKLFF.

This clonotype was detected many times. The V call is TRBV6-1, the J call TRBJ1-1, with D uncertain. The V gene lost 10 bases and the J gene lost 11 bases, with 20 bases spanning the gap. Germline V lookup: CDR1 MNHNS, CDR2 SASEGT. This CDR3 has 12 amino acids. The CDR3 reads CATTDGYLGAFF. The CDR3 nucleotides are TGTGCCACCACGGACGGATACTTAGGGGCTTTCTTT.

At least ten counts were recorded for this clonotype. This chain uses TRBV11-3 with TRBJ2-2; tentatively, D is TRBD1 (6 bases). This CDR3 is built from 13 residues. Per germline, CDR1 SGHNT and CDR2 YENEEA. Trimming stripped 3 bases from V and 6 bases from J, with 8 bases between. In nucleotides, the CDR3 is TGTGCCAGCAGCTTTGGGGGCGCCGGGGAGCTGTTTTTT. It codes for CASSFGGAGELFF.

This clonotype was recorded at least ten times. The rearrangement links TRBV6-2 or TRBV6-3 to TRBJ2-5; the D call may be TRBD1 or TRBD2 (7 bases each). Trimming left V 5 bases short and J 4 bases short, with 14 bases between. Germline lookup yields CDR1 MNHEY and CDR2 SVGEGT. The CDR3 covers 14 residues. For the CDR3, the DNA is TGTGCCAGCAGTCAGACAGGGAGGGGAGAGACCCAGTACTTC. Encoded protein: CASSQTGRGETQYF.

The chain uses TRBV20-1 and TRBJ2-1; 7 bases align to TRBD1. The V segment lost 4 bases and the J segment 0 bases; nucleotides outside the gene matches: 12. The CDR3 totals 17 residues. From germline, CDR1 is DFQATT and CDR2 SNEGSKA (reference sequence). In DNA form, the CDR3 reads TGCAGTGCTAAAGGAGAGAGTGGGGACAGCTCCTACAATGAGCAGTTCTTC. Protein sequence: CSAKGESGDSSYNEQFF.

Only one count was recorded for this clonotype. The V and J genes are TRBV5-1 and TRBJ2-5; 7 nucleotides agree with TRBD2. After removal of 0 bases from V and 4 bases from J, the junction contained 6 bases not matched to a gene. The CDR3 covers 15 residues. Germline lookup yields CDR1 SGHRS and CDR2 YFSETQ. The CDR3 loop reads CASSLEGEGGETQYF. The CDR3, as DNA: TGCGCCAGCAGCTTGGAAGGGGAGGGAGGAGAGACCCAGTACTTC.

This clonotype was found a few times. The V gene is TRBV19, the J gene TRBJ1-1, with TRBD1 matching over 7 bases. The junction had 10 bases not matched to a gene; V was cut back by 5 bases and J by 4 bases. This CDR3 contains 15 residues. Germline loops: CDR1 LNHDA, CDR2 SQIVND (reference sequence). The CDR3 loop reads CASSWTGSSGTEAFF. The CDR3 DNA follows: TGTGCCAGTAGTTGGACAGGATCTTCCGGCACTGAAGCTTTCTTT.

The genes are TRBV18 and TRBJ2-5, with D hard to call. The CDR3 is made up of 14 amino acids. Looked up from germline, CDR1 is KGHSH and CDR2 is LQKENI. Trimming shortened V by 0 bases and J by 5 bases, and 10 bases separated the two germline ends. The CDR3 DNA reads as TGTGCCAGCTCACCACCCGGAATATCGGAGACCCAGTACTTC. Residues: CASSPPGISETQYF.

This clonotype was counted once. The chain employs TRBV5-1 and TRBJ2-6; D perhaps matches TRBD2 (6 bases). The length of the CDR3 is 17 residues. CDR1 and CDR2 from the germline V gene are SGHRS and YFSETQ. V shed 5 bases and J shed 0 bases, with 15 bases lying between them. The CDR3: CASSPGLEFSGANVLTF. CDR3 nucleotides: TGCGCCAGCAGTCCGGGACTCGAGTTCTCTGGGGCCAACGTCCTGACTTTC.

This clonotype was found a few times. The V and J genes are TRBV7-9 and TRBJ2-7, with TRBD1 as a possible D gene (6 bases). The CDR3 sequence is 15 residues long. V gave up 4 bases and J gave up 3 bases, with 16 bases separating them. The germline CDR1 and CDR2 sequences are SEHNR and FQNEAQ (reference sequence). CDR3 in amino acids: CASSSGVAAGYEQYF. For the CDR3, the DNA is TGTGCCAGCAGCTCAGGGGTGGCAGCTGGCTACGAGCAGTACTTC. The entire variable domain, with the rest obtained from reference TRBV7-9 and TRBJ2-7, is as follows: DTGVSQNPRHKITKRGQNVTFRCDPISEHNRLYWYRQTLGQGPEFLTYFQNEAQLEKSRLLSDRFSAERPKGSFSTLEIQRTEQGDSAMYLCASSSGVAAGYEQYFGPGTRLTVT.

The chain recombines TRBV6-1 with TRBJ1-5, with no clear D. V lost 11 bases to trimming and J lost 3 bases, with 14 bases between them. Germline CDR1 reads MNHNS; CDR2 reads SASEGT. The CDR3 loop spans 13 amino acids. CDR3 DNA sequence: TGTGCCTCCCGAGACGGGAACAATCAGCCCCAGCATTTT. It yields the protein CASRDGNNQPQHF.

The chain carries TRBV7-2 and TRBJ1-5, with D tentatively TRBD1 (5 bases). The V and J ends lost 5 bases and 10 bases respectively, with 15 bases between them. This CDR3 comprises 13 residues. CDR1 is SGHTA, CDR2 FQGNSA, per germline. CDR3 DNA: TGTGCCAGCAGCCAAACTCCAGGGCAACCCCAGCATTTT. The encoded protein is CASSQTPGQPQHF.

In its sample, this clonotype was seen a few times. The V gene is TRBV27, the J gene TRBJ2-4, with D uncertain. CDR1 and CDR2 (germline): MNHEY, SMNVEV (reference sequence). The ends were cut back, 3 bases at V and 1 base at J, with 4 bases in the middle. The CDR3 has 13 residues. The CDR3 nucleotides read TGTGCCAGCAGTTTTAAGGCCAAAAACATTCAGTACTTC. Residues: CASSFKAKNIQYF.

This clonotype was counted at least ten times. The chain uses TRBV12-5 and TRBJ1-1, with D possibly matching TRBD1 (5 bases). The CDR3 is 15 residues long. Trimming stripped 5 bases from V and 1 base from J, with 14 bases between. Germline values: CDR1 LGHNT, CDR2 FRNRAP. CDR3 region: CASGLSGRQNTEAFF. The CDR3 coding sequence is TGTGCTAGTGGTCTCTCGGGACGGCAGAACACTGAAGCTTTCTTT.

This clonotype was seen many times. The V gene is TRBV6-1, the J gene TRBJ1-5; the D gene is possibly TRBD1 (6 bases). Germline CDR1 and CDR2: MNHNS and SASEGT. CDR3 size: 13 residues. V shed 11 bases and J shed 7 bases, with 18 bases lying between them. The CDR3 loop is CAVKGGSGQPQHF. As DNA, the CDR3 is TGTGCCGTAAAAGGGGGTTCGGGACAGCCCCAGCATTTT.

In its sample, this clonotype was seen a few times. The V gene is TRBV2, the J gene TRBJ2-7, with 9 positions matching TRBD2. There are 15 residues in the CDR3. Per germline, CDR1 SNHLY and CDR2 FYNNEI. The V gene end was trimmed by 6 bases and the J gene end by 3 bases; junction bases not matched to a gene: 9. The CDR3 here is CASSPSSGRDYEQYF. In DNA form, the CDR3 reads TGTGCCAGCAGCCCAAGTAGCGGGAGAGACTACGAGCAGTACTTC.

This chain connects TRBV19 to TRBJ2-1; D remains unclear. Trimming shortened V by 0 bases and J by 4 bases, and 7 bases separated the two germline ends. The CDR3 totals 14 residues. Germline V gene data show CDR1 as LNHDA and CDR2 as SQIVND (reference sequence). The CDR3 DNA follows: TGTGCCAGTAGTATAGAGGGCCAATACAATGAGCAGTTCTTC. This codes for CASSIEGQYNEQFF.

The chain links TRBV19 to TRBJ1-2; D is uncertain. Trimming took 1 base from V and 4 from J, leaving 16 bases between them. The length of the CDR3 is 16 residues. Germline values: CDR1 LNHDA, CDR2 SQIVND (reference sequence). DNA for the CDR3: TGTGCCAGTAGTATAGTTACTGGCGTCTTGGTCTATGGCTACACCTTC. Amino acid sequence: CASSIVTGVLVYGYTF.